In its sample, the clone carrying this TCR beta chain was seen once. The junction departs from the called germline gene at one end, perhaps through a read error. This sample is part of a study of blood T cells in healthy people across ages. PCR was performed a second time for about 7 to 12 cycles using a sample-barcoded 5' primer and a J-beta primer mix. TCRdb processed the 5' RACE reads anew with MiXCR; each CDR3 protein has one entry. The table lists more than 800,000 distinct CDR3 sequences, 35% to 50% of them singletons, with 15% to 20% in the top ten. CDR1 and CDR2 (germline): LGHDT, YNNKEL (reference sequence). This CDR3 has 15 amino acids.

The chain links TRBV3-1 to TRBJ2-7, with D unclear. The material sequenced was blood. The clonotype originates from a woman aged 60 to 75 in good health. CDR3 sequence reads: CASSQDLRETYVQYF. CDR3 DNA sequence: TGTGCCAGCAGCCAAGATCTACGAGAAACCTACGTGCAGTACTTC.